The 20 T cell receptor beta chains in this list originate from one sample, sequenced in a study of blood T cell repertoires in COVID-19. Generated by immunoSEQ multiplex PCR, the TCRdb table keeps only in-frame clones and is missing some. Altogether roughly 700,000 clones are present, over 80% being singletons, with the ten largest covering roughly 0.25%. Source material: peripheral blood. The receptors were gathered from a woman younger than 35 with acute or convalescent COVID-19.

This chain uses TRBV5-4 with TRBJ1-4; D ambiguous. V lost 4 bases, J lost 8 bases, and 9 bases lay in between. The germline gives CDR1 SGHNT, CDR2 YYREEE (reference sequence). CDR3 length: 12 residues. The CDR3, as DNA: TGTGCCAGCAGCACACCGGGAGAAAAACTGTTTTTT. Amino acid sequence: CASSTPGEKLFF.

This chain uses TRBV27 with TRBJ2-2, with a tentative D call TRBD1 (6 bases). The CDR3 consists of 18 residues. Germline-derived CDR1 and CDR2 are MNHEY and SMNVEV (reference sequence). Trimming stripped 3 bases from V and 1 base from J, with 18 bases between. CDR3 loop: CASSLVSLGRGNTGELFF. For the CDR3, the DNA is TGTGCCAGCAGTTTGGTGTCCCTAGGCAGGGGGAACACCGGGGAGCTGTTTTTT.

This clone was seen only once. The genes are TRBV4-3 and TRBJ1-1; D is possibly TRBD1 (5 bases). The germline V and J ends were trimmed by 0 bases and 4 bases, with 12 bases remaining between them. CDR3 length: 15 residues. Germline CDR1 is LGHNA and CDR2 is YSLEER. The DNA for the CDR3 is TGCGCCAGCAGCCAAGAGTACCGACAGAGCACTGAAGCTTTCTTT. Its translation: CASSQEYRQSTEAFF.

This chain joins TRBV5-1 and TRBJ1-2; 7 bases agree with TRBD1. The germline CDR1 and CDR2 sequences are SGHRS and YFSETQ. The V segment lost 4 bases and the J segment 3 bases; nucleotides outside the gene matches: 9. The CDR3 consists of 15 residues. The CDR3 is CASSARQGGDYGYTF. DNA for the CDR3: TGCGCCAGCAGCGCCCGGCAGGGGGGAGACTATGGCTACACCTTC.

J is TRBJ2-2 and V is TRBV7-2, with TRBD1 matching over 11 bases. Germline V CDR1 and CDR2: SGHTA, FQGNSA. This CDR3 is built from 15 residues. V was pared by 5 bases and J by 7 bases, with 6 bases of the junction left unmatched. Here the CDR3 DNA reads TGTGCCAGCAGCCCCGGGACAGGGGGTATCGGGGAGCTGTTTTTT. Its protein is CASSPGTGGIGELFF.

This chain joins TRBV19 and TRBJ1-3; tentatively, D is TRBD1 (5 bases). The V end was cut by 4 bases, the J end by 1 base, with 14 bases between. Germline CDR1 is LNHDA and CDR2 is SQIVND (reference sequence). The CDR3 is 16 amino acids. The CDR3 loop reads CASSRQGISSGNTIYF. In nucleotides, the CDR3 is TGTGCCAGTAGTAGGCAGGGCATTTCTTCTGGAAACACCATATATTTT.

The V and J genes are TRBV5-4 and TRBJ1-1, with a weak D call TRBD1 (6 bases). The CDR3 has 15 amino acids. Trimming removed 2 bases from V and 2 bases from J, with 13 bases in between. Germline lookup yields CDR1 SGHNT and CDR2 YYREEE (reference sequence). The DNA of the CDR3 is TGTGCCAGCAGCTTCCCGACAGGACGAAACACTGAAGCTTTCTTT. This sequence encodes CASSFPTGRNTEAFF. Using reference TRBV5-4 and TRBJ1-1 for the parts outside the CDR3, the full variable domain is ETGVTQSPTHLIKTRGQQVTLRCSSQSGHNTVSWYQQALGQGPQFIFQYYREEENGRGNFPPRFSGLQFPNYSSELNVNALELDDSALYLCASSFPTGRNTEAFFGQGTRLTVV.

The chain joins TRBV5-1 to TRBJ1-1, with 7 bases aligning to TRBD1. V gave up 0 bases and J gave up 0 bases; unmatched junction bases: 2. CDR3 size: 15 residues. Germline CDR1 SGHRS, CDR2 YFSETQ. The DNA for the CDR3 is TGCGCCAGCAGCTTGGAAGGGGGCGTGAACACTGAAGCTTTCTTT. Translated, it gives CASSLEGGVNTEAFF.

A note on this clone: Without the conserved terminal phenylalanine or tryptophan, this CDR3 likely stems from a read error. This sequence joins TRBV11-3 and TRBJ1-1; D ambiguous. There are 16 residues in the CDR3. The germline V and J ends were trimmed by 5 bases and 1 base, with 17 bases remaining between them. The germline V gene has CDR1 SGHNT and CDR2 YENEEA. The CDR3 DNA reads as TGTGCCAGCAGCCCGTTAACCATAAGGGAGAACACTGAAGCTTTCCTT. This sequence encodes CASSPLTIRENTEAFL.

The J gene is TRBJ1-5, the V gene TRBV3-1 (or the pseudogene TRBV3-2); D is ambiguous. Trimming cost V 6 bases and J 4 bases, with 13 bases left between them. Germline V gene data show CDR1 as LGHDT and CDR2 as YNNKEL (reference sequence). The CDR3 is 14 amino acids. CDR3 amino acids: CASSEGRVNQPQHF. The CDR3 DNA is TGTGCCAGCAGTGAAGGTCGGGTGAATCAGCCCCAGCATTTT.

The CDR3 nucleotides read TGTGCCATCAGCCCTAGCGGGGGGGCCCATGAGCAGTTCTTC. This encodes CAISPSGGAHEQFF. V gene TRBV10-3 combines with J gene TRBJ2-1; TRBD2 matches at 12 bases. CDR1 and CDR2 from the germline V gene are ENHRY and SYGVKD. V trimming: 6 bases; J trimming: 8 bases; junction bases outside the gene matches: 5. The CDR3 is made up of 14 amino acids.

The chain links TRBV18 to TRBJ2-1, with D perhaps TRBD2 (6 bases). V was shortened by 7 bases and J by 6 bases, with 13 bases between the two germline ends. The CDR3 consists of 13 residues. CDR1 is KGHSH and CDR2 is LQKENI in the germline V gene. CDR3 residues: CASLTYGGNEQFF. The CDR3 coding sequence is TGTGCCAGCTTGACCTACGGGGGCAATGAGCAGTTCTTC.

The chain carries TRBV19 and TRBJ1-1; TRBD1 might be the D (5 bases). V lost 4 bases and J 1 base, leaving 16 bases between the germline ends. The length of the CDR3 is 16 residues. Germline V gene sequence: CDR1 LNHDA, CDR2 SQIVND (reference sequence). The CDR3 sequence is CASSRSGGWGNTEAFF. The CDR3 DNA is TGTGCCAGTAGTAGATCCGGGGGTTGGGGGAACACTGAAGCTTTCTTT.

The chain employs TRBV24-1 and TRBJ1-1; D perhaps matches TRBD1 (6 bases). Germline CDR1 and CDR2: KGHDR and SFDVKD. CDR3 length: 13 residues. The V and J ends lost 4 bases and 8 bases respectively, with 13 bases between them. The CDR3 spells CATSDPGGGEAFF. For the CDR3, the DNA is TGTGCCACCAGTGACCCGGGGGGCGGGGAAGCTTTCTTT.

V gene TRBV27 combines with J gene TRBJ1-1, with D unresolved. The V gene's germline CDR1 is MNHEY and CDR2 SMNVEV (reference sequence). The V gene lost 2 bases and the J gene lost 8 bases, with 15 bases spanning the gap. CDR3 length equals 14 residues. CDR3 in amino acids: CASSLGAGAPEAFF. As DNA, the CDR3 is TGTGCCAGCAGTTTAGGAGCGGGCGCCCCAGAAGCTTTCTTT.

Details on this clone: One end of the junction is discordant with germline, which a read error may explain. CDR3 protein: CASRQDTAGHGYTF. The CDR3 DNA reads as TGCGCCAGCAGACAAGACACTGCGGGGCATGGCTACACCTTC. This chain joins TRBV4-3 and TRBJ1-2; possible D gene TRBD1, 5 bases. In germline, CDR1 is LGHNA, CDR2 YSLEER. The CDR3 has 14 amino acids.

V gene TRBV6-5 combines with J gene TRBJ1-1; D is unresolved. Trimming stripped 1 base from V and 3 bases from J, with 12 bases between. CDR1 is MNHEY and CDR2 is SVGAGI in the germline V gene. This CDR3 has 15 amino acids. As DNA, the CDR3 is TGTGCCAGCAGTTACTTTCATGGCAAATACACTGAAGCTTTCTTT. It is translated as CASSYFHGKYTEAFF.

In its sample, this clone was seen once. The genes are TRBV19 and TRBJ2-1; 7 bases align to TRBD2. CDR3 length: 17 amino acids. V was clipped by 6 bases and J by 3 bases; unmatched bases: 14. Germline assignment: CDR1 LNHDA and CDR2 SQIVND (reference sequence). CDR3 protein: CASRPFSASGYYNEQFF. CDR3 sequence (DNA): TGTGCCAGTAGGCCTTTCTCGGCTAGCGGATACTACAATGAGCAGTTCTTC.

The rearrangement links TRBV13 to TRBJ2-7; 14 nucleotides line up with TRBD2. This CDR3 comprises 14 residues. CDR1 PRHDT and CDR2 FYEKMQ come from the germline V gene (reference sequence). The J segment lost 5 bases and the V segment lost 4 bases, leaving 1 base of the junction unmatched. The CDR3 nucleotides are TGTGCCAGCAGCTCGGGACTAGCGGGGGACGAGCAGTACTTC. Translated: CASSSGLAGDEQYF.

This chain uses TRBV9 with TRBJ1-2; 8 nucleotides align to TRBD1. Germline CDR1 is SGDLS and CDR2 is YYNGEE. Unmatched junction bases numbered 6, after V lost 1 base and J lost 4 bases. This CDR3 is built from 15 residues. CDR3 sequence reads: CASSVFPGGAYGYTF. The DNA of the CDR3 is TGTGCCAGCAGCGTATTTCCAGGGGGCGCCTATGGCTACACCTTC.